Listed below are T cell receptor beta chains from one sample, sequenced in a study of beta chain features in type 1 diabetes. Assay used: immunoSEQ multiplex PCR; TCRdb lists only in-frame clones, some missing. Of 200,000 to 250,000 clones in the sample, about 14% were seen once. The specimen was naive CD4+ T cells from blood. The source is a man younger than 45 with type 1 diabetes. The CDR3 runs from the conserved cysteine through the conserved F or W. The D gene is left open where the match is weak. Size is stated for part of the rows, as once, few or many counts, or as a class when the clone is expanded.

D,J,V,size,DNA,CDR3
TRBD1,TRBJ1-1,TRBV29-1,few,TGCAGCGTGAAGGGGGCAAAGAACACTGAAGCTTTCTTT,CSVKGAKNTEAFF
-,TRBJ2-5,TRBV18,-,TGTGCCAGCTCGGGACAAGGGCCACAAGAGACCCAGTACTTC,CASSGQGPQETQYF
TRBD2,TRBJ2-1,TRBV9,few,TGTGCCAGCAGCTCCCTAGCGGACAACTACAATGAGCAGTTCTTC,CASSSLADNYNEQFF
-,TRBJ2-2,TRBV20-1,-,TGCAGTGTGGCGGGCACCGGGGAGCTGTTTTTT,CSVAGTGELFF
TRBD1,TRBJ2-1,TRBV7-9,few,TGTGCCAGCAGCTCGACAGGGAACTACAATGAGCAGTTCTTC,CASSSTGNYNEQFF
TRBD1,TRBJ1-2,TRBV12-5,-,TGTGCTAGTGGTTTGGAGATAGGACAGGGAAGAGATGGCTACACCTTC,CASGLEIGQGRDGYTF
TRBD1,TRBJ1-6,TRBV27,few,TGTGCCAGTGGGACAGATTCACCCCTCCACTTT,CASGTDSPLHF
-,TRBJ1-6,TRBV7-2,few,TGTGCCAGCAGCTTACGCGGGACCGGCGGTAATTCACCCCTCCACTTT,CASSLRGTGGNSPLHF
-,TRBJ2-7,TRBV18,-,TGTGCCAGCTCACTGCTGCAGGGGACCTACGAGCAGTACTTC,CASSLLQGTYEQYF
TRBD2,TRBJ2-3,TRBV7-2,few,TGTGCCAGCAGCCCCGGACTAGCGCCTCCCTCGGATACGCAGTATTTT,CASSPGLAPPSDTQYF
TRBD2,TRBJ2-3,TRBV19,-,TGTGCCACCTCAGCCCGGGGGGTAGAAACAGATACGCAGTATTTT,CATSARGVETDTQYF
TRBD2,TRBJ2-5,TRBV5-4,-,TGTGCCAGCAGCCAGCGGGGGGCCCCAGAGACCCAGTACTTC,CASSQRGAPETQYF
TRBD1,TRBJ2-7,TRBV6-5,-,TGTGCCAGCAGTCGGACAGGGGGAGAATACGAGCAGTACTTC,CASSRTGGEYEQYF
TRBD1,TRBJ2-3,TRBV19,few,TGTGCCAGTAGTACGGACAGGGAAGGAACAGATACGCAGTATTTT,CASSTDREGTDTQYF
-,TRBJ1-5,TRBV19,few,TGTGCCAGTAGTATAAGCGGGGTTGATCAGCCCCAGCATTTT,CASSISGVDQPQHF
-,TRBJ2-7,TRBV25-1,-,TGTGCCAGCAGCGGCAGGGCCTACGAGCAGTACTTC,CASSGRAYEQYF
-,TRBJ2-1,TRBV6-5,-,TGTGCCAGCAGGAAGCGGAGCTCCTACAATGAGCAGTTCTTC,CASRKRSSYNEQFF
TRBD1,TRBJ1-6,TRBV5-4,once,TGTGCCAGCAGCCCCGGGACAGGCTATAATTCACCCCTCCACTTT,CASSPGTGYNSPLHF
-,TRBJ2-7,TRBV30,-,TGTGCCTGGAGTGTCCCAGGAACCTACGAGCAGTACTTC,CAWSVPGTYEQYF
-,TRBJ1-5,TRBV4-1,-,TGCGCCAGCAGCCAAGTCTACGACAATCAGCCCCAGCATTTT,CASSQVYDNQPQHF
TRBD1,TRBJ1-5,TRBV15,-,TGTGCCACCAGCAGGACAGGGAACCAGCCCCAGCATTTT,CATSRTGNQPQHF
TRBD2,TRBJ2-3,TRBV7-9,-,TGTGCCAGCAGCCCTCTCCAGCGGGGTATCACAGATACGCAGTATTTT,CASSPLQRGITDTQYF
-,TRBJ2-7,TRBV7-2,few,TGTGCCAGCAGCGTTATAGCGCCTTACTACGAGCAGTACTTC,CASSVIAPYYEQYF
TRBD2,TRBJ2-5,TRBV9,few,TGTGCCAGCAGCCCCCGGACGGGTACTAGCGGGACGTGGACCCAGTACTTC,CASSPRTGTSGTWTQYF
TRBD2,TRBJ2-1,TRBV2,few,TGTGCCAGCAGTGAGGGGACTAGAAACAATGAGCAGTTCTTC,CASSEGTRNNEQFF